A selection of T cell receptor beta chains follows, all from one sample in a study of persistence of HIV-infected CD4 T cells. Produced via immunoSEQ multiplex PCR; TCRdb's table is partial and in-frame only. The table lists tens of thousands of clones, around 80% of them singletons. These receptors' targets are unknown. Sequences were derived from CD4+ T cells sorted from PBMCs after approximately 18-hour stimulation, sampled from a patient who received antiretroviral therapy. These receptors came from an adult man with HIV who was CMV-seropositive. Each CDR3 is given with its conserved first and last residue. D genes are given only for firm matches. Expanded clones get a size class; other rows say once, few or many, or leave the size out.

>.|TRBJ1-4|TRBV15|.
TGTGCCACCAGCAGAGATCCGGGGGAAAAACTGTTTTTT
CATSRDPGEKLFF
>.|TRBJ1-6|TRBV6-6|.
TGTGCCAGCAGTTCAGACAGCGCTAATAATTCACCCCTCCACTTT
CASSSDSANNSPLHF
>.|TRBJ2-1|TRBV5-8|.
TGTGCCAGCAGCCGGCGTGGCCGGCAGTTCTTC
CASSRRGRQFF
>.|TRBJ2-2|TRBV5-4|.
TGTGCCAGCAGCCGGACTGGGAGATTGGGGGAGCTGTTTTTT
CASSRTGRLGELFF
>.|TRBJ1-1|TRBV19|TRBD1
TGTGCCAGTATCACACAGGGGAGGACTGAAGCTTTCTTT
CASITQGRTEAFF
>once|TRBJ1-3|TRBV5-1|.
TGCGCCAGCAGCTTGTACTCTGGAAACACCATATATTTT
CASSLYSGNTIYF
>.|TRBJ1-2|TRBV27|.
TGTGCCAGCACTACTAACCCTGTCTATGGCTACACCTTC
CASTTNPVYGYTF
>.|TRBJ1-6|TRBV18|.
TGTGCCAGCTCACCAAATCCGGGAAGCTATAATTCACCCCTCCACTTT
CASSPNPGSYNSPLHF
>once|TRBJ1-2|TRBV18|.
TGTGCCAGCTCACCGGCCCCGCTTGTCACCTATGGCTACACCTTC
CASSPAPLVTYGYTF
>.|TRBJ2-1|TRBV29-1|TRBD1
TGCAGCTCCGATGCCGGGACAGGGAATGAGCAGTTCTTC
CSSDAGTGNEQFF